This T cell receptor (beta chain) was profiled in a study of shared clonotypes between healthy human individuals. The assay was immunoSEQ multiplex PCR, and TCRdb's table has in-frame clones only and misses some. The data hold around 95,000 clones, with roughly two thirds observed a single time. V was pared by 0 bases and J by 5 bases, with 11 bases between. The CDR3 has 14 residues. CDR1 is SGHRS and CDR2 is YFSETQ in the germline V gene. The sequenced sample consisted of memory CD8+ T cells sorted from blood. Stated subset: CD45RO+ cells pooled with CCR7-negative TemRA cells. The chain employs TRBV5-1 and TRBJ2-5; the D gene is possibly TRBD1 (6 bases). The sequence was collected from a man aged 30 to 39 in good health. CDR3 nucleotide sequence: TGCGCCAGCAGCTTGGAGCAGGGGTGGGAGACCCAGTACTTC. It yields the protein CASSLEQGWETQYF.